The 22 T cell receptor beta chains below come from one sample, sequenced in a study of OX40 agonist ivuxolimab in advanced cancers. Profiling relied on immunoSEQ multiplex PCR, and the TCRdb table lists in-frame clones only, not all of them. The sample consists of 40,000 to 45,000 clones, about 86% of them appearing once. Sequences were derived from CD4+ or CD8+ T cells sorted from blood, sampled in a trial of the OX40 agonist ivuxolimab. These receptors came from an adult with an advanced solid tumor such as melanoma, head and neck, liver or kidney cancer.

In its sample, this clone was seen a few times. This chain joins TRBV5-6 and TRBJ1-1; the D is unclear. Trimming left V 3 bases short and J 4 bases short, with 10 bases between. This CDR3 has 13 amino acids. Germline loops: CDR1 SGHDT, CDR2 YYEEEE. CDR3 nucleotide sequence: TGTGCCAGCAGCTCGACCGGGCGCACTGAAGCTTTCTTT. It translates to CASSSTGRTEAFF.

The V gene is TRBV23-1, the J gene TRBJ2-2, with D perhaps TRBD1 (5 bases). TRBV23-1 is assigned to the ORF class and has an uncertain function. The germline V and J ends were trimmed by 0 bases and 0 bases, with 14 bases remaining between them. This CDR3 region has 18 residues. The CDR3 nucleotides are TGCGCCAGCAGTCAATCGGACAAGGGCACTCCGAACACCGGGGAGCTGTTTTTT. Protein sequence: CASSQSDKGTPNTGELFF.

The chain carries TRBV7-8 and TRBJ2-2; no clear D gene. This CDR3 has 16 amino acids. CDR1 SGHVS and CDR2 FQNEAQ come from the germline V gene. Trimming stripped 4 bases from V and 0 bases from J, with 12 bases between. As DNA, the CDR3 is TGTGCCAGCAGCTCCCAATTAGTGACGAACACCGGGGAGCTGTTTTTT. This translates into CASSSQLVTNTGELFF.

Only one count was recorded for this clone. The chain carries TRBV7-3 and TRBJ2-5; TRBD1 matches 8 bases. The J segment lost 5 bases and the V segment lost 4 bases, leaving 3 bases of the junction unmatched. CDR3 length equals 13 residues. Looked up from germline, CDR1 is SGHTA and CDR2 is FQGTGA. The CDR3 DNA sequence: TGTGCCAGCAGCTCGGACAGGGTTGAGACCCAGTACTTC. Its protein product is CASSSDRVETQYF.

The V and J genes are TRBV15 and TRBJ1-3; 10 bases agree with TRBD1. V shed 3 bases and J 1 base; nucleotides not matched to a gene: 3. The CDR3 spans 16 residues. Germline V CDR1 and CDR2: LNHNV, YYDKDF (reference sequence). In DNA, the CDR3 is TGTGCCACCAGCAGTGGGACAGGGGCTTCTGGAAACACCATATATTTT. It translates to CATSSGTGASGNTIYF.

This chain joins TRBV4-3 and TRBJ2-4, with 7 bases identical to TRBD1. Germline values: CDR1 LGHNA, CDR2 YSLEER. Trimming cost V 1 base and J 0 bases; bases outside gene matches: 6. The CDR3 extends over 17 amino acids. CDR3 DNA sequence: TGCGCCAGCAGCCAAGCCTACAGGGGCCTAGCCAAAAACATTCAGTACTTC. Protein product: CASSQAYRGLAKNIQYF.

This clone was seen just once. V gene TRBV7-9 combines with J gene TRBJ1-1; no firm D call. The CDR3 contains 15 residues. The germline CDR1 and CDR2 sequences are SEHNR and FQNEAQ (reference sequence). Deletions cut 1 base from V and 2 bases from J, with 11 bases between. The CDR3 sequence is CASSLDALFNTEAFF. CDR3 bases: TGTGCCAGCAGCTTAGACGCGCTCTTTAACACTGAAGCTTTCTTT. Using reference TRBV7-9 and TRBJ1-1 for the parts outside the CDR3, the full variable domain is DTGVSQNPRHKITKRGQNVTFRCDPISEHNRLYWYRQTLGQGPEFLTYFQNEAQLEKSRLLSDRFSAERPKGSFSTLEIQRTEQGDSAMYLCASSLDALFNTEAFFGQGTRLTVV.

This sequence joins TRBV7-6 and TRBJ2-6; TRBD2 might be the D (5 bases). V shed 5 bases and J shed 0 bases, with 20 bases lying between them. The CDR3 covers 19 residues. CDR1 is SGHVS and CDR2 is FNYEAQ in the germline V gene. The CDR3 loop is CASSPTPYRGASGANVLTF. As DNA, the CDR3 is TGTGCCAGCAGCCCTACACCCTACCGGGGAGCCTCTGGGGCCAACGTCCTGACTTTC. Full variable domain (outside the CDR3, taken from reference TRBV7-6 and TRBJ2-6): GAGVSQSPRYKVTKRGQDVALRCDPISGHVSLYWYRQALGQGPEFLTYFNYEAQQDKSGLPNDRFSAERPEGSISTLTIQRTEQRDSAMYRCASSPTPYRGASGANVLTFGAGSRLTVL.

This chain connects TRBV11-2 to TRBJ1-6, with 9 bases identical to TRBD1. CDR1 is SGHAT, CDR2 FQNNGV, per germline. The V and J ends lost 5 bases and 6 bases, in that order; junction bases with no gene match: 2. The CDR3 covers 14 residues. This chain's CDR3 is CASSVGQGNSPLHF. The CDR3, as DNA: TGTGCCAGCAGCGTGGGACAGGGTAATTCACCCCTCCACTTT. The full variable domain, completed using reference TRBV11-2 and TRBJ1-6, is EAGVAQSPRYKIIEKRQSVAFWCNPISGHATLYWYQQILGQGPKLLIQFQNNGVVDDSQLPKDRFSAERLKGVDSTLKIQPAKLEDSAVYLCASSVGQGNSPLHFGNGTRLTVT.

The rearrangement links TRBV4-3 to TRBJ1-1; tentatively, D is TRBD1 (5 bases). In germline, CDR1 is LGHNA, CDR2 YSLEER. The CDR3 is made up of 15 amino acids. V gave up 0 bases and J gave up 3 bases, with 11 bases separating them. The CDR3 DNA follows: TGCGCCAGCAGCCAAGATCTAGGGGAGGACACTGAAGCTTTCTTT. Translated, it gives CASSQDLGEDTEAFF.

The sample holds a few counts of this clone. This chain links TRBV13 with TRBJ2-1, with 7 bases that match TRBD2. Germline CDR1 and CDR2: PRHDT and FYEKMQ (reference sequence). V lost 5 bases and J lost 8; bases outside the gene matches: 6. The CDR3 sequence is 13 residues long. Here the CDR3 DNA reads TGTGCCAGCAGCCCTGGTCGGGGGGATGAGCAGTTCTTC. Protein sequence: CASSPGRGDEQFF.

The genes are TRBV5-1 and TRBJ2-1; 7 bases are shared with TRBD1. The germline CDR1 and CDR2 sequences are SGHRS and YFSETQ. The ends lost 7 bases at V and 1 base at J; junction bases unmatched: 8. This CDR3 has 15 amino acids. DNA for the CDR3: TGCGCCAGCTCTTTCCGGGACAGTTCCTACAATGAGCAGTTCTTC. Translated: CASSFRDSSYNEQFF.

The V call is TRBV6-4, the J call TRBJ1-2, with D perhaps matching TRBD1 (6 bases). Per the germline V gene, CDR1 is MRHNA and CDR2 is SNTAGT. The CDR3 consists of 16 residues. The V end lost 0 bases, the J end lost 7 bases, and 18 bases lay between the germline ends. The CDR3 protein is CASSDSAGPLQGGYTF. In DNA, the CDR3 is TGTGCCAGCAGTGACTCGGCAGGTCCCCTACAGGGTGGCTACACCTTC.

Turning to this clone: At one end the junction does not follow the germline gene, possibly because of a read error. The V call is TRBV7-9, the J call TRBJ2-1; 9 bases line up with TRBD2. The CDR3 spans 15 residues. Germline V CDR1 and CDR2: SEHNR, FQNEAQ (reference sequence). CDR3 region: CASRLGGGAYNEQFF. DNA for the CDR3: TGTGCCAGCAGATTAGGCGGGGGGGCTTACAATGAGCAGTTCTTC.

The table lists this clone with a few counts. The chain has TRBV13 and TRBJ2-1; 11 bases match TRBD2. The CDR3 runs to 15 residues. Germline V gives CDR1 PRHDT, CDR2 FYEKMQ (reference sequence). V trimming: 3 bases; J trimming: 8 bases; junction bases outside the gene matches: 6. Here the CDR3 reads CASSFRLAGLDEQFF. DNA of the CDR3: TGTGCCAGCAGCTTCCGACTAGCGGGGTTAGATGAGCAGTTCTTC. The entire variable domain, with the rest obtained from reference TRBV13 and TRBJ2-1, is as follows: AAGVIQSPRHLIKEKRETATLKCYPIPRHDTVYWYQQGPGQDPQFLISFYEKMQSDKGSIPDRFSAQQFSDYHSELNMSSLELGDSALYFCASSFRLAGLDEQFFGPGTRLTVL.

The chain has TRBV2 and TRBJ1-6; the D gene is possibly TRBD1 (5 bases). Trimming removed 4 bases at V and 8 bases at J, with 12 bases between. The CDR3 consists of 14 residues. CDR1 and CDR2 from the germline V gene are SNHLY and FYNNEI. The CDR3 sequence: CASSVLGEDSPLHF. The CDR3 region has the DNA TGTGCCAGCAGTGTGCTGGGGGAGGATTCACCCCTCCACTTT.

V usage is TRBV6-5 and J usage is TRBJ2-2; 8 bases match TRBD1. CDR1 is MNHEY, CDR2 SVGAGI, per germline. The CDR3 is 15 amino acids. With 4 bases clipped from V and 0 bases from J, the junction kept 1 base outside the gene matches. The CDR3 sequence is CASSSTGANTGELFF. Written as DNA, the CDR3 is TGTGCCAGCAGTTCGACAGGGGCGAACACCGGGGAGCTGTTTTTT.

The chain has TRBV9 and TRBJ2-4; 7 positions agree with TRBD1. The CDR3 is 16 amino acids. Germline lookup yields CDR1 SGDLS and CDR2 YYNGEE. J gave up 0 bases and V 3 bases, and 6 bases lay outside the gene matches. The CDR3 protein is CASSANSGGAKNIQYF. CDR3 in DNA: TGTGCCAGCAGCGCCAACTCAGGGGGAGCCAAAAACATTCAGTACTTC. Based on the CDR3 plus reference TRBV9 and TRBJ2-4, the full variable domain is DSGVTQTPKHLITATGQRVTLRCSPRSGDLSVYWYQQSLDQGLQFLIQYYNGEERAKGNILERFSAQQFPDLHSELNLSSLELGDSALYFCASSANSGGAKNIQYFGAGTRLSVL.

In regard to this clone: Sequence at one end of the junction differs from germline and may be a read error. The genes are TRBV5-1 and TRBJ2-7; D assignment may be TRBD1 or TRBD2 (5 bases each). Germline V gene lookup returns CDR1 SGHRS and CDR2 YFSETQ. This CDR3 has 14 amino acids. The CDR3 loop reads CASGFRDATYEQYF. Here the CDR3 DNA reads TGCGCCAGCGGCTTCCGGGACGCAACCTACGAGCAGTACTTC.

A single count supports this clone. The V call is TRBV18, the J call TRBJ2-5, with a weak D call TRBD2 (5 bases). Trimming left V 3 bases short and J 1 base short, with 15 bases between. Germline lookup yields CDR1 KGHSH and CDR2 LQKENI. This CDR3 has 16 residues. The CDR3 sequence is CASSPSEHWPQETQYF. Here the CDR3 DNA reads TGTGCCAGCTCACCTAGCGAGCACTGGCCCCAAGAGACCCAGTACTTC.

This clone was observed a handful of times. The chain is built from TRBV28 and TRBJ2-7; perhaps TRBD2 as D (7 bases). CDR3 length: 18 residues. CDR1 and CDR2 from the germline V gene are MDHEN and SYDVKM. The ends were cut back, 8 bases at V and 3 bases at J, with 29 bases in the middle. The CDR3 loop reads CASRGLRGAFFLFYEQYV. In nucleotides, the CDR3 is TGTGCCAGCCGGGGTTTACGGGGGGCTTTTTTTCTCTTCTACGAGCAGTACGTC.

The V call is TRBV27, the J call TRBJ2-1; a possible D gene is TRBD1 (5 bases). Germline V gene lookup returns CDR1 MNHEY and CDR2 SMNVEV (reference sequence). V was shortened by 5 bases and J by 6 bases, with 20 bases between the two germline ends. This CDR3 spans 16 amino acids. The CDR3 is CASSRTGPTSLNEQFF. The CDR3 nucleotides are TGTGCCAGCAGTAGAACAGGTCCCACTTCCCTCAATGAGCAGTTCTTC.